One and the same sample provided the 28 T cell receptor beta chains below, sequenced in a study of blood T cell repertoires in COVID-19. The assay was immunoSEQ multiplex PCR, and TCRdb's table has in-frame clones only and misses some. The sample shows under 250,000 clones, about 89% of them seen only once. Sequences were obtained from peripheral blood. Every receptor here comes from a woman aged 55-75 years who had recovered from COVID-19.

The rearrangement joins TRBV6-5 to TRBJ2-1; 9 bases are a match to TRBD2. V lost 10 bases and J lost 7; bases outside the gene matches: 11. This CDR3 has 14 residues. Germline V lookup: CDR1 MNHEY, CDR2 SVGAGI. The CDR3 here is CAIRGGAQVNEQFF. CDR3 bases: TGTGCCATCCGCGGGGGGGCTCAAGTAAATGAGCAGTTCTTC.

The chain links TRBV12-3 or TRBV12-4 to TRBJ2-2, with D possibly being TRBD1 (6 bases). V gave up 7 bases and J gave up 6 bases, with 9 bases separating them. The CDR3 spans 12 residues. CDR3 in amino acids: CASTEGAGELFF. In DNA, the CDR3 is TGTGCCAGCACCGAGGGGGCCGGGGAGCTGTTTTTT.

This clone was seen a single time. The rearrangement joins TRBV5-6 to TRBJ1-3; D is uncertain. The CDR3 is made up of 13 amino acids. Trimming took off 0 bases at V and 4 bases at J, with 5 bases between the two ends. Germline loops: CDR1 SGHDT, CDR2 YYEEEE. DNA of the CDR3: TGTGCCAGCAGCTTGGGGCAAGGAAACACCATATATTTT. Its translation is CASSLGQGNTIYF.

For the CDR3, the DNA is TGTGCCAGCCGGGACAGGGGGCAAGTTAATGAAAAACTGTTTTTT. Translation: CASRDRGQVNEKLFF. The J gene is TRBJ1-4, the V gene TRBV19; 12 bases are a match to TRBD1. Germline CDR1 reads LNHDA; CDR2 reads SQIVND (reference sequence). CDR3 size: 15 residues. The V and J ends lost 9 bases and 4 bases, in that order; junction bases with no gene match: 6.

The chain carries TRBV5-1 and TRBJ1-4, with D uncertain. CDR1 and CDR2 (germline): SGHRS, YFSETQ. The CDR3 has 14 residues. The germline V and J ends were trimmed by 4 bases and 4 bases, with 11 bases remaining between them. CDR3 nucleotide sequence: TGCGCCAGCAGCCGTGCCTCGGGTAATGAAAAACTGTTTTTT. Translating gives CASSRASGNEKLFF.

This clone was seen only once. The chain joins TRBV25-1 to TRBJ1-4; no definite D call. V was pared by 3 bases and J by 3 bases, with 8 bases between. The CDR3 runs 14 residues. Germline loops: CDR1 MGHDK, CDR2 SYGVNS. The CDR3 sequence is CASSDTVPNEKLFF. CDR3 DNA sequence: TGTGCCAGCAGTGATACGGTTCCTAATGAAAAACTGTTTTTT.

This CDR3 reads CSAKEGARGYTF. CDR3 nucleotide sequence: TGCAGCGCCAAGGAGGGGGCCAGGGGCTACACCTTC. V usage is TRBV29-1 and J usage is TRBJ1-2; 7 bases line up with TRBD1. This CDR3 spans 12 amino acids. J gave up 8 bases and V 7 bases, and 10 bases lay outside the gene matches. Germline lookup yields CDR1 SQVTM and CDR2 ANQGSEA.

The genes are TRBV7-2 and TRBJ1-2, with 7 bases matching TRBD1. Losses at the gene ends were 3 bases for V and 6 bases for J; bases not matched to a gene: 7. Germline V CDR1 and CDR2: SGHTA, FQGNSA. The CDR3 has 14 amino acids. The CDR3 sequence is CASSLPTQGHGYTF. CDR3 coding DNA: TGTGCCAGCAGCTTGCCAACACAGGGGCATGGCTACACCTTC.

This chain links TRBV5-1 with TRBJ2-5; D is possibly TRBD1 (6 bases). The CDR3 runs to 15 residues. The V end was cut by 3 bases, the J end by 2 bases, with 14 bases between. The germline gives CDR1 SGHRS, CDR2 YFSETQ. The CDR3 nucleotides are TGCGCCAGCAGCTGGGGGACATCGCTGCAAGAGACCCAGTACTTC. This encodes CASSWGTSLQETQYF.

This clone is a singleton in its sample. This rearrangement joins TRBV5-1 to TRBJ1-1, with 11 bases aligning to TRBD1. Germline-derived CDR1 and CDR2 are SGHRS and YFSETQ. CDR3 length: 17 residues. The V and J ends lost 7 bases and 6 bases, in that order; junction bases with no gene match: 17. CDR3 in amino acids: CASRARTGGLGFAEAFF. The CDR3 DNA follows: TGCGCCAGCCGAGCCAGGACAGGGGGCTTGGGGTTCGCTGAAGCTTTCTTT.

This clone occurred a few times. The CDR3 DNA reads as TGCGCCAGCAGCTTGGATTACTCTGGAAACACCATATATTTT. As protein: CASSLDYSGNTIYF. The V call is TRBV5-1, the J call TRBJ1-3; no definite D call. From germline, CDR1 is SGHRS and CDR2 YFSETQ. The CDR3 consists of 14 residues. The germline V and J ends were trimmed by 0 bases and 0 bases, with 4 bases remaining between them.

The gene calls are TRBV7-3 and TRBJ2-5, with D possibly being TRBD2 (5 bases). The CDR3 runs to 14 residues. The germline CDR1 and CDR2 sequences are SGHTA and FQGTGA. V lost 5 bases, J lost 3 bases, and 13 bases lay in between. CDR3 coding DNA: TGTGCCAGCAGCCCCGGGATCTCCGAAGAGACCCAGTACTTC. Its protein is CASSPGISEETQYF.

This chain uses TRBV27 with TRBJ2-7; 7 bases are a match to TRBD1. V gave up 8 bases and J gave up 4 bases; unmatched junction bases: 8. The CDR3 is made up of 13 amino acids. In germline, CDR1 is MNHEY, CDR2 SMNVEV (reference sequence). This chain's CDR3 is CASGEQGSYEQYF. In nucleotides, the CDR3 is TGTGCCAGCGGGGAACAGGGGTCGTACGAGCAGTACTTC.

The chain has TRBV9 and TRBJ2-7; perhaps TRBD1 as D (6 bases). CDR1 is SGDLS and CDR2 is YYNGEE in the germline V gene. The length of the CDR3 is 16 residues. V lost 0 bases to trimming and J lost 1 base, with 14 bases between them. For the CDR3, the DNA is TGTGCCAGCAGCGTAGCCCCGACGCAGGGGTCCTACGAGCAGTACTTC. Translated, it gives CASSVAPTQGSYEQYF.

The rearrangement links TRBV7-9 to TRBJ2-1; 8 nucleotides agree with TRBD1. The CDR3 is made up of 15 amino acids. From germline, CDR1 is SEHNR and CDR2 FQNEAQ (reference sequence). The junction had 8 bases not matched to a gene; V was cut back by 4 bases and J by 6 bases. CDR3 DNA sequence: TGTGCCAGCAGCTGGGCCGGACAGGGTGGCAATGAGCAGTTCTTC. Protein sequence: CASSWAGQGGNEQFF. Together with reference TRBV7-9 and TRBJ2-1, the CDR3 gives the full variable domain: DTGVSQNPRHKITKRGQNVTFRCDPISEHNRLYWYRQTLGQGPEFLTYFQNEAQLEKSRLLSDRFSAERPKGSFSTLEIQRTEQGDSAMYLCASSWAGQGGNEQFFGPGTRLTVL.

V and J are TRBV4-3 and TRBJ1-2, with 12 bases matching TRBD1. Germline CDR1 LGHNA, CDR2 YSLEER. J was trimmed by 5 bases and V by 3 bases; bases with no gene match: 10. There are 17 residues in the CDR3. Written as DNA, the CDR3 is TGCGCCAGCAGCCAGGCGGCCGGGACAGGGGGCGCGTATGGCTACACCTTC. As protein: CASSQAAGTGGAYGYTF.

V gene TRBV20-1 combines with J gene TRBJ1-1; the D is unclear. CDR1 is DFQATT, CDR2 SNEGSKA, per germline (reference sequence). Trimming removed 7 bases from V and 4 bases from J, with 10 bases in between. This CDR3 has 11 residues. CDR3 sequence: CSVRLATEAFF. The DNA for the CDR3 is TGCAGTGTCCGTTTGGCCACTGAAGCTTTCTTT.

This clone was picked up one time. This chain's CDR3 is CASSPRQAQETQYF. The CDR3 nucleotides read TGTGCCAGCAGCCCGAGACAGGCCCAAGAGACCCAGTACTTC. This chain uses TRBV5-4 with TRBJ2-5; D possibly corresponds to TRBD1 (6 bases). This CDR3 comprises 14 residues. Between the trimmed V and J ends, which lost 4 bases and 1 base, there was a span of 11 bases. Germline V gives CDR1 SGHNT, CDR2 YYREEE (reference sequence).

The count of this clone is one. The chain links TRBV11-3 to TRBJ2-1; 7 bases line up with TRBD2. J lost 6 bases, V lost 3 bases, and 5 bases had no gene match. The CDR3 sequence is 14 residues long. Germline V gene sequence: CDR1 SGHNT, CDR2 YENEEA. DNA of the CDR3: TGTGCCAGCAGCTTCAGCGGGGTTGGCAATGAGCAGTTCTTC. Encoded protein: CASSFSGVGNEQFF. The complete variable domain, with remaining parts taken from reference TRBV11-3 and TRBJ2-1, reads EAGVVQSPRYKIIEKKQPVAFWCNPISGHNTLYWYLQNLGQGPELLIRYENEEAVDDSQLPKDRFSAERLKGVDSTLKIQPAELGDSAVYLCASSFSGVGNEQFFGPGTRLTVL.

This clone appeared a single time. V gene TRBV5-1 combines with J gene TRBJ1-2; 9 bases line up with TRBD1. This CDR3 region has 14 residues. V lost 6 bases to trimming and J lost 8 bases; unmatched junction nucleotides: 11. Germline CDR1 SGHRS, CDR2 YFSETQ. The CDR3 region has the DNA TGCGCCAGCACTAACGCTGGGACAGGGTACGGCTACACCTTC. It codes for CASTNAGTGYGYTF.

This CDR3 reads CASSQPGQGVKAFF. The DNA for the CDR3 is TGTGCCAGCAGCCAGCCCGGGCAGGGTGTGAAAGCTTTCTTT. The chain recombines TRBV28 with TRBJ1-1, with D possibly TRBD1 on 5 matching bases. Germline-derived CDR1 and CDR2 are MDHEN and SYDVKM. The CDR3 sequence is 14 residues long. Trimming removed 6 bases at V and 9 bases at J, with 20 bases between.

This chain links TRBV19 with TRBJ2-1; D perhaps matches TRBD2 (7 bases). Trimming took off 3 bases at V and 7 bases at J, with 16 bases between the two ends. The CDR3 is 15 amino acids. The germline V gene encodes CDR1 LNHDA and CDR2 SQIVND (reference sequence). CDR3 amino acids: CASSMLGGGENEQFF. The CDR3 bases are TGTGCCAGTAGTATGCTTGGCGGGGGCGAGAATGAGCAGTTCTTC. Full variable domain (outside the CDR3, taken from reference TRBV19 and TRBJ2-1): DGGITQSPKYLFRKEGQNVTLSCEQNLNHDAMYWYRQDPGQGLRLIYYSQIVNDFQKGDIAEGYSVSREKKESFPLTVTSAQKNPTAFYLCASSMLGGGENEQFFGPGTRLTVL.

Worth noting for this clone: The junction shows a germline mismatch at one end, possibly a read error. Here the CDR3 DNA reads TGTGCTAGCAGCTTAGCTCACAGCTTGAGATACGAGCAGTACTTC. Protein: CASSLAHSLRYEQYF. The chain uses TRBV7-7 and TRBJ2-7; no clear D. Germline assignment: CDR1 SSHAT and CDR2 FNYEAQ (reference sequence). The CDR3 is 15 residues long.

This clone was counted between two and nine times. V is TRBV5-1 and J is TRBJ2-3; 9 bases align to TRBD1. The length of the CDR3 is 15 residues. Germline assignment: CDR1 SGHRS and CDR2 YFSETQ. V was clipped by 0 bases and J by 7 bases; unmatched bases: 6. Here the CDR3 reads CASSLAGQGAHTQYF. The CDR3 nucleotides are TGCGCCAGCAGCTTGGCGGGACAGGGTGCTCATACGCAGTATTTT.

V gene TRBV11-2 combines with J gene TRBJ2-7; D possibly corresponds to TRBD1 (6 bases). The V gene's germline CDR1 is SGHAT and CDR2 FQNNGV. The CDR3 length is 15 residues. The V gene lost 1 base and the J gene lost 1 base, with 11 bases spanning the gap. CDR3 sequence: CASSLVGTLSYEQYF. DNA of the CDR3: TGTGCCAGCAGCTTAGTAGGGACACTTTCCTACGAGCAGTACTTC.

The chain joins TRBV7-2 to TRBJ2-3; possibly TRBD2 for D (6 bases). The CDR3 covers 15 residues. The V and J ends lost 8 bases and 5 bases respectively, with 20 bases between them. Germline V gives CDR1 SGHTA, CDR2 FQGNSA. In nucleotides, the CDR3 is TGTGCCAGCCGTGGGGTGGGGGGTGAAGGAGATACGCAGTATTTT. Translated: CASRGVGGEGDTQYF.

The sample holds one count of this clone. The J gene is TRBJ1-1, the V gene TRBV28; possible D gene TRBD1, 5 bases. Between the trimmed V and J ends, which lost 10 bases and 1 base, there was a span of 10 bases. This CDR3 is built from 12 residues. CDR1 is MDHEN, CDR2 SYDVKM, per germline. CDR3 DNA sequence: TGTGCCACCTTGACAGAGAACACTGAAGCTTTCTTT. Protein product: CATLTENTEAFF.

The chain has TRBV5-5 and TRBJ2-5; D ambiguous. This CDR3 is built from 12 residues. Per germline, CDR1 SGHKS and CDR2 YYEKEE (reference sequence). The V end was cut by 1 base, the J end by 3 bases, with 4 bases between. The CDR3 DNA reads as TGTGCCAGCAGCTTGAGCGAAGAGACCCAGTACTTC. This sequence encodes CASSLSEETQYF.